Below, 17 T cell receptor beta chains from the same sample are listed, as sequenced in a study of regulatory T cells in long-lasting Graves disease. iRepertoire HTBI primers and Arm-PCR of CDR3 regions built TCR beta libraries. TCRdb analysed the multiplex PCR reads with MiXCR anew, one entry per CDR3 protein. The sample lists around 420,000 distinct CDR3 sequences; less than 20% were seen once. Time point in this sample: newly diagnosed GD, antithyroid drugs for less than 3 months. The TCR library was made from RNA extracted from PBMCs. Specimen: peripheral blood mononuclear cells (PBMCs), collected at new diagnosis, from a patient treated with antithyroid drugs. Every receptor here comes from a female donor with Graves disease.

The DNA for the CDR3 is TGTGCCAGCAGCTTAGTAGGGCAGGGGAATGAAAAACTGTTTTTT. It is translated as CASSLVGQGNEKLFF. The V call is TRBV7-8, the J call TRBJ1-4; D may be TRBD1 (6 bases). This CDR3 region has 15 residues. The V and J ends lost 1 base and 5 bases respectively, with 11 bases between them. Germline loops: CDR1 SGHVS, CDR2 FQNEAQ.

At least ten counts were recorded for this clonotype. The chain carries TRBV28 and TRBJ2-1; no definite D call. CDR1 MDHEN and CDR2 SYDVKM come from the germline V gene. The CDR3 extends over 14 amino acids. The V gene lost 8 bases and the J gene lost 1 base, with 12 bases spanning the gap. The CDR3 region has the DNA TGTGCCAGCGGGATTGAACAATCCTACAATGAGCAGTTCTTC. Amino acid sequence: CASGIEQSYNEQFF. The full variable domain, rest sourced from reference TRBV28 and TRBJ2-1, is DVKVTQSSRYLVKRTGEKVFLECVQDMDHENMFWYRQDPGLGLRLIYFSYDVKMKEKGDIPEGYSVSREKKERFSLILESASTNQTSMYLCASGIEQSYNEQFFGPGTRLTVL.

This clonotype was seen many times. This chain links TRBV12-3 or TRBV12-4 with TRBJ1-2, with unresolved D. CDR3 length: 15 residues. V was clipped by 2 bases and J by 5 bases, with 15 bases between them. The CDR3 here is CASSLSLPVEYGYTF. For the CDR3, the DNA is TGTGCCAGCAGTTTATCACTCCCGGTTGAGTATGGCTACACCTTC.

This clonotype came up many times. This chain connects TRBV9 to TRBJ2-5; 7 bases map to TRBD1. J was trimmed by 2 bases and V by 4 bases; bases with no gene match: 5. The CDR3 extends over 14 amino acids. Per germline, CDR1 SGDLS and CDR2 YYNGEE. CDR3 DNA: TGTGCCAGCAGCATCCAGGGGGTTCAAGAGACCCAGTACTTC. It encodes CASSIQGVQETQYF.

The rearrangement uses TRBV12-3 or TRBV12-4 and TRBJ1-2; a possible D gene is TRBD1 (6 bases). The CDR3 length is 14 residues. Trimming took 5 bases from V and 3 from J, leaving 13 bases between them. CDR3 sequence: CASSVGGGHYGYTF. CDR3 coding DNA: TGTGCCAGCAGTGTAGGGGGTGGCCACTATGGCTACACCTTC.

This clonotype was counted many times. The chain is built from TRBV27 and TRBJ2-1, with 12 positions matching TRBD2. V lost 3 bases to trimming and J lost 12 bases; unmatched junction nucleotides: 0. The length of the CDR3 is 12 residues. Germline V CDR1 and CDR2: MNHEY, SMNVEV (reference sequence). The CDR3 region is CASSLTSGRQFF. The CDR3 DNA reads TGTGCCAGCAGTTTGACTAGCGGGAGGCAGTTCTTC.

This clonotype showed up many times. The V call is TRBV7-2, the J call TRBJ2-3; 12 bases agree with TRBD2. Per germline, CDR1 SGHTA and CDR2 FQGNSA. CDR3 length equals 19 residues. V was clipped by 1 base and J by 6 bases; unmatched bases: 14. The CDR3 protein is CASSLGIWASGRDQDTQYF. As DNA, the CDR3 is TGTGCCAGCAGCTTAGGAATCTGGGCTAGCGGGAGGGACCAGGATACGCAGTATTTT.

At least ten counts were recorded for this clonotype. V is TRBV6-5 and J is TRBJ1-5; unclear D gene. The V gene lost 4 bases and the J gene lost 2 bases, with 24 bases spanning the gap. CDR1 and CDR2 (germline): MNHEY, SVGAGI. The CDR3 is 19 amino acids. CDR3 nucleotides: TGTGCCAGCAGTTCCAGCACCCTTACTCAGGTCCTTGGCAATCAGCCCCAGCATTTT. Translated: CASSSSTLTQVLGNQPQHF.

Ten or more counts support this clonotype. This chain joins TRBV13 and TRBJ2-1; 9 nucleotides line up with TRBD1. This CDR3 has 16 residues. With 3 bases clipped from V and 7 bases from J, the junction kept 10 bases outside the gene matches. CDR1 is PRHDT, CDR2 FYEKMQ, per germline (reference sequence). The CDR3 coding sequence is TGTGCCAGCAGCTTCATTGGACAGGGGAAATTGAATGAGCAGTTCTTC. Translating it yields CASSFIGQGKLNEQFF.

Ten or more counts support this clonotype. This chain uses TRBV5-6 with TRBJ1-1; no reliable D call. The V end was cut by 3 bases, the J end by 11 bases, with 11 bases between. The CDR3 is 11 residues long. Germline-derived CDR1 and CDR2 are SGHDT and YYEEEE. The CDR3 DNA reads TGTGCCAGCAGCTCCATTGGGGTGGCTTTCTTT. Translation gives CASSSIGVAFF.

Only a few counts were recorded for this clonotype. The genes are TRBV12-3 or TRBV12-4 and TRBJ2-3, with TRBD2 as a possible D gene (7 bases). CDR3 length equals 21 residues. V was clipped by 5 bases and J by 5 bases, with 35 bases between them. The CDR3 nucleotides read TGTGCCAGCAGTCCCCCCGTGCAGGGCGACCTCTGGGGGGGCCAAGGAGATACGCAGTATTTT. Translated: CASSPPVQGDLWGGQGDTQYF.

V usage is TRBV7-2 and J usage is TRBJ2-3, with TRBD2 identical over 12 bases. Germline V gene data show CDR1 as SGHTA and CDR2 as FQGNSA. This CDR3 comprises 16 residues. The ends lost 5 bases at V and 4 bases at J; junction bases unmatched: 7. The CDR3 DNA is TGTGCCAGCAGCCTCCGACTAGCGGGAGTTGCAGATACGCAGTATTTT. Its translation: CASSLRLAGVADTQYF.

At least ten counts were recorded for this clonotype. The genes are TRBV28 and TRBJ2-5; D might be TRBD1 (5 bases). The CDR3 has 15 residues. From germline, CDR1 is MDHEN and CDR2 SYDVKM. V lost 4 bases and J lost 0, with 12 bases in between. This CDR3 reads CASSSLDKYQETQYF. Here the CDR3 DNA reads TGTGCCAGCAGTTCCTTGGACAAATACCAAGAGACCCAGTACTTC.

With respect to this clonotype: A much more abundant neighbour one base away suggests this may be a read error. The CDR3 loop is CASKVGTGGASRGYIF. As DNA, the CDR3 is TGTGCCAGCAAGGTCGGAACCGGGGGGGCGTCGAGAGGCTACATCTTC. This chain links TRBV2 with TRBJ1-2; D might be TRBD1 (6 bases). The CDR3 contains 16 residues. CDR1 and CDR2 from the germline V gene are SNHLY and FYNNEI.

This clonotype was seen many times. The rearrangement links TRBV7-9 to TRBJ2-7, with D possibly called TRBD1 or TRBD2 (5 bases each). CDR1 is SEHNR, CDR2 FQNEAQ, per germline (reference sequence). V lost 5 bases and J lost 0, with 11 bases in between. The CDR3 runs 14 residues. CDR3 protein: CASSRDRSSYEQYF. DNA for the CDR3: TGTGCCAGCAGCAGGGACCGAAGCTCCTACGAGCAGTACTTC.

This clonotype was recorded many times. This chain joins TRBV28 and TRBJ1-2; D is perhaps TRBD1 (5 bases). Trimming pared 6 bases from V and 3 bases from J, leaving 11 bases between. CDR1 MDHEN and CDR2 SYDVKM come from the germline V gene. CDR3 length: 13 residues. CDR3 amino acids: CASSPTGYYGYTF. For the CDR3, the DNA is TGTGCCAGCAGCCCTACAGGTTACTATGGCTACACCTTC.

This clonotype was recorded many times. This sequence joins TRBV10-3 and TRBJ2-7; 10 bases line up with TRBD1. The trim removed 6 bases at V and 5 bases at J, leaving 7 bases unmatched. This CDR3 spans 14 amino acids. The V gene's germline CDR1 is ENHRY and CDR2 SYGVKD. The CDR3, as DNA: TGTGCCATCAGCCAGAGGGACAGGGGCCACGAGCAGTACTTC. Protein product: CAISQRDRGHEQYF.